This T cell receptor beta chain appears in the sequencing data of a study of cytomegalovirus exposure and HLA in healthy donors. Across the whole study: Earlier, almost 120 million unique TCR beta sequences were recovered from about 170 million T cells by an analysis.

Looked up from germline, CDR1 is MNHEY and CDR2 is SMNVEV (reference sequence). This CDR3 has 16 amino acids. V was clipped by 2 bases and J by 3 bases, with 17 bases between them. PCR involved 60 Vbeta and 13 Jbeta primers. This table comes from immunoSEQ multiplex PCR, and its TCRdb copy is limited to in-frame clones, with some not included. This repertoire shows 170,000 or so clones, 80% to 90% found once; its top ten account for roughly 2%. The source of this sequence is a woman between 18 and 30 years old in good health and CMV-seronegative. The V and J genes are TRBV27 and TRBJ2-7, with a tentative D call TRBD2 (5 bases). The sequenced material came from PBMCs. The CDR3 DNA sequence: TGTGCCAGCAGTTTAACGCAAGGGTGGAGGTACTACGAGCAGTACTTC. Amino acids: CASSLTQGWRYYEQYF.